This T cell receptor (beta chain) was identified during a study of Ad26.COV2.S vaccination and SARS-CoV-2 variants. General study results and limits: Vaccinees displayed broader spike-specific TCR repertoires than placebo recipients.

The CDR3 totals 16 residues. J was trimmed by 6 bases and V by 2 bases; bases with no gene match: 8. CDR1 SGDLS and CDR2 YYNGEE come from the germline V gene. Concerning this clone itself: Its antigen remains unidentified.

Sequencing used immunoSEQ multiplex PCR; TCRdb keeps in-frame clones, though not all of them. The sample lists hundreds of thousands of clones, roughly four fifths occurring once. Treatment meaning: 15 to 20 received Ad26.COV2.S at low or high dose, single or two shots; several received placebo; per-sample allocation not given. Specimens were obtained on day 63 following the first vaccine or placebo injection. The sequencing used peripheral blood, collected in a trial of Ad26.COV2.S vaccine versus placebo. The origin of this receptor is a person between 18 and 60 years old who received the Ad26.COV2.S COVID-19 vaccine or a placebo. The V gene is TRBV9, the J gene TRBJ2-1; TRBD2 agrees at 10 bases. CDR3 loop: CASSVHGASGSNEQFF. As DNA, the CDR3 is TGTGCCAGCAGCGTGCACGGGGCTAGCGGGAGCAATGAGCAGTTCTTC. Together with reference TRBV9 and TRBJ2-1, the CDR3 gives the full variable domain: DSGVTQTPKHLITATGQRVTLRCSPRSGDLSVYWYQQSLDQGLQFLIQYYNGEERAKGNILERFSAQQFPDLHSELNLSSLELGDSALYFCASSVHGASGSNEQFFGPGTRLTVL.